A selection of T cell receptor beta chains follows, all from one sample in a study of shared clonotypes between healthy human individuals. Clones were sequenced by immunoSEQ multiplex PCR, and TCRdb holds only the in-frame ones, with some missing. Here the sample spans millions of clones, roughly 94% being singletons. Sequencing was done on a sample of naive CD4+ T cells sorted from blood. The source of these receptors is a man in his late teens or twenties in good health. Both conserved end residues are part of each CDR3. A D gene is named only where the DNA matches it firmly. For some rows the clone size is stated as once, few or many, or as a class when expanded; others skip it.

>-|TRBD1|TRBJ2-7|TRBV6-1
CASRGRQGSYEQYF
TGTGCCAGCAGGGGAAGACAGGGCTCCTACGAGCAGTACTTC
>-|-|TRBJ1-4|TRBV6-5
CASSNTGNTEKLFF
TGTGCCAGCAGTAATACAGGGAATACTGAAAAACTGTTTTTT
>-|-|TRBJ2-4|TRBV28
CASSLARLAKNIQYF
TGTGCCAGCAGTTTGGCCCGTCTAGCCAAAAACATTCAGTACTTC
>-|-|TRBJ2-3|TRBV18
CASSSLFAQYF
TGTGCCAGCTCATCCTTGTTCGCGCAGTATTTT
>-|-|TRBJ1-3|TRBV6-5
CASSYSTGSGNTIYF
TGTGCCAGCAGTTACTCGACAGGTTCTGGAAACACCATATATTTT
>-|-|TRBJ2-1|TRBV2
CASNTVNEQFF
TGTGCCAGCAACACAGTCAATGAGCAGTTCTTC
>-|TRBD1|TRBJ1-6|TRBV7-2
CASSPGQDGNSPLHF
TGTGCCAGCAGTCCAGGACAGGACGGTAATTCACCCCTCCACTTT
>-|-|TRBJ2-7|TRBV5-5
CASRYSQLNYEQYF
TGTGCCAGCAGGTATTCCCAACTTAACTACGAGCAGTACTTC
>-|-|TRBJ1-6|TRBV6-5
CASDSRGGTNSPLHF
TGTGCCAGCGACTCCCGTGGGGGTACTAATTCACCCCTCCACTTT
>-|TRBD1|TRBJ1-2|TRBV5-6
CASSRDSGRGYTF
TGTGCCAGCAGCCGGGACAGCGGCAGGGGCTACACCTTC
>-|-|TRBJ1-2|TRBV28
CASSTHQGAYGYTF
TGTGCCAGCAGTACCCACCAGGGTGCCTATGGCTACACCTTC
>-|-|TRBJ2-1|TRBV10-3
CAIIRSSSYNEQFF
TGTGCCATCATTCGGTCTAGCTCCTACAATGAGCAGTTCTTC
>few|TRBD2|TRBJ2-1|TRBV6-5
CASTRLAGGPNEQFF
TGTGCCAGCACCAGACTAGCGGGAGGGCCCAATGAGCAGTTCTTC
>once|TRBD1|TRBJ1-1|TRBV28
CASSLDRGQVWNTEAFF
TGTGCCAGCAGTTTGGACAGGGGGCAGGTCTGGAACACTGAAGCTTTCTTT
>-|-|TRBJ1-5|TRBV6-5
CASSYGNQPQHF
TGTGCCAGCAGTTACGGGAATCAGCCCCAGCATTTT
>-|-|TRBJ2-3|TRBV5-1
CASGETYWGPDTQYF
TGCGCCAGCGGAGAAACGTACTGGGGCCCAGATACGCAGTATTTT
>-|-|TRBJ2-5|TRBV29-1
CSVVQGQETQYF
TGCAGCGTTGTACAGGGACAAGAGACCCAGTACTTC
>-|-|TRBJ1-2|TRBV28
CASNRVGYGYTF
TGTGCCAGCAACAGGGTCGGCTATGGCTACACCTTC
>-|-|TRBJ2-4|TRBV9
CASSVAASRLQGRENIQYF
TGTGCCAGCAGCGTAGCGGCGAGCCGCCTACAGGGTAGGGAAAACATTCAGTACTTC